This entry features one T cell receptor (beta chain) sequence. No antigen is known for it. This sample was taken from a study of T-cell reconstitution after alpha-beta-depleted transplantation in children. General study findings and limits: After transplant, high TCRbeta diversity at day 60 in some patients arose from surviving recipient T cells and thymic progenitors. Two months or so post-transplant, alpha-beta T cells reportedly derived from several hundred expanded graft clones. T-cell counts and diversity were attributed mostly to newly produced T cells one year after transplant.

It was with unique molecular identifiers that the TCRbeta library was prepared. TCRdb fed the PCR reads into MiXCR, producing one record per CDR3 protein. The sample records under 450,000 distinct CDR3 sequences, 15% to 20% being singletons. The sequenced sample was PBMCs, mostly from graft donor cells, obtained 360 days after TCRalphabeta/CD19-depleted stem cell transplant. This clonotype was obtained from a boy less than two years old who had a stem cell transplant for Wiskott-Aldrich syndrome, so the T cells may come from the graft donor.

CDR3: CASSLEGDRVHEQYF. CDR3 in DNA: TGCGCCAGCAGCTTGGAGGGTGACAGGGTTCACGAGCAGTACTTC. The chain uses TRBV5-1 and TRBJ2-7, with 7 bases fitting TRBD1. CDR1 SGHRS and CDR2 YFSETQ come from the germline V gene. Trimming removed 0 bases from V and 5 bases from J; junction bases left unmatched: 8. The CDR3 has 15 amino acids. The variable domain in full, completed from reference TRBV5-1 and TRBJ2-7, reads KAGVTQTPRYLIKTRGQQVTLSCSPISGHRSVSWYQQTPGQGLQFLFEYFSETQRNKGNFPGRFSGRQFSNSRSEMNVSTLELGDSALYLCASSLEGDRVHEQYFGPGTRLTVT.